The rows below give T cell receptor beta chains drawn from one sample of a study of metastatic and nonmetastatic thyroid tumors. MiXCR re-clonotyped the PCR reads for TCRdb. The profile shows more than 15,000 clones, roughly 22% of them singletons. Sequencing used adjacent normal tissue. These receptors all come from a female donor with papillary thyroid cancer or a benign thyroid nodule (not recorded which). Some clones in this sample may be carry-over from other donors' samples. CDR3s include the opening cysteine and the closing phenylalanine or tryptophan. The D gene is left open where the match is weak. Rows give clone size only sometimes, using once, few, many, or a class for an expanded clone.

clone_size j_call d_call v_call cdr3_aa cdr3_nt
few TRBJ1-1 . TRBV6-1 CASSEGPQGCAEAFF TGTGCCAGCAGTGAGGGTCCACAGGGTTGTGCTGAAGCTTTCTTT
few TRBJ2-1 TRBD1 TRBV13 CASSLGQGPFF TGTGCCAGCAGCTTGGGACAGGGTCCGTTCTTC
. TRBJ2-7 TRBD1 TRBV11-2 CASSPAGQGYEQYF TGTGCCAGCAGCCCAGCGGGACAGGGCTACGAGCAGTACTTC
many TRBJ1-4 . TRBV6-1 CASSVQGEKLFF TGTGCCAGCAGTGTACAAGGTGAAAAACTGTTTTTT
medium-sized TRBJ1-4 . TRBV11-1 CASSSALNEKLFF TGTGCCAGCAGCTCCGCCCTTAATGAAAAACTGTTTTTT
few TRBJ2-1 TRBD2 TRBV24-1 CATSVRPGLAGGEQFF TGTGCCACCAGTGTCCGACCGGGACTAGCTGGGGGTGAGCAGTTCTTC
many TRBJ1-6 . TRBV19 CASSISGQLNSPLHF TGTGCCAGTAGTATCTCCGGTCAGCTTAATTCACCCCTCCACTTT
few TRBJ1-2 . TRBV24-1 CATSDLMQSYGYTF TGTGCCACCAGTGATTTGATGCAGAGCTATGGCTACACCTTC
. TRBJ1-1 TRBD1 TRBV28 CESSLLAGGTEAFF TGTGAAAGCAGTTTATTGGCAGGGGGAACTGAAGCTTTCTTT
. TRBJ2-7 . TRBV7-3 CASSSGTQPYEQYF TGTGCCAGCAGCTCCGGGACTCAGCCCTACGAGCAGTACTTC
few TRBJ1-5 . TRBV27 CASSPLDQNQPQHF TGTGCCAGCAGTCCCCTCGACCAAAATCAGCCCCAGCATTTT
few TRBJ2-7 . TRBV28 CASSPRGRSYEQYF TGTGCCAGCAGTCCCAGGGGTAGATCCTACGAGCAATACTTC
few TRBJ1-1 . TRBV6-1 CASSESQGRTEAFF TGTGCCAGCAGTGAATCCCAGGGACGCACTGAAGCTTTCTTT
few TRBJ1-2 TRBD1 TRBV28 CASTSGTGGLANYGYTF TGTGCCAGCACCTCCGGGACAGGGGGCCTTGCTAACTATGGCTACACCTTC
. TRBJ2-7 . TRBV14 CASSQSPGGVQYF TGTGCCAGCAGCCAATCACCGGGCGGGGTGCAGTACTTC
once TRBJ2-2 . TRBV9 CASSPGPSKGGELFF TGTGCCAGCAGCCCCGGACCTTCGAAGGGCGGGGAGCTGTTTTTT
once TRBJ2-7 . TRBV7-8 CASSLDGRLKHEQYF TGTGCCAGCAGCTTAGATGGCCGCCTTAAACACGAGCAGTACTTC
few TRBJ1-1 . TRBV29-1 CSVETTVEAFF TGCAGCGTTGAAACGACAGTTGAAGCTTTCTTT
. TRBJ2-2 TRBD2 TRBV6-1 CASSLLAGGYTGELFF TGTGCCAGCAGTCTTCTAGCGGGAGGATACACCGGGGAGCTGTTTTTT
few TRBJ1-2 TRBD1 TRBV6-1 CASSFDPGQRAYGYTF TGTGCCAGCAGTTTTGACCCGGGACAGAGAGCCTATGGCTACACCTTC
. TRBJ2-7 TRBD2 TRBV15 CATSSHPSSGRIPYEQYF TGTGCCACCAGCAGCCATCCCAGTAGCGGGAGGATCCCCTACGAGCAGTACTTC
few TRBJ2-1 TRBD2 TRBV7-3 CASSTTSGTGEQFF TGTGCCAGCAGCACCACTAGCGGGACGGGTGAGCAGTTCTTC
many TRBJ1-2 . TRBV30 CAWFEMGPKGSYGYTF TGTGCCTGGTTCGAAATGGGCCCCAAGGGCTCCTATGGCTACACCTTC
medium-sized TRBJ2-1 . TRBV27 CASRERTYNEQFF TGTGCCAGCAGGGAACGGACCTACAATGAGCAGTTCTTC
. TRBJ2-2 . TRBV20-1 CSARDKTKGGELFF TGCAGTGCTAGAGATAAGACAAAGGGCGGGGAGCTGTTTTTT
. TRBJ2-3 . TRBV27 CASSLSTRGTDTQYF TGTGCCAGCAGTTTATCGACCCGGGGTACAGATACGCAGTATTTT
. TRBJ1-6 . TRBV30 CAWVLKSYNSPLHF TGTGCCTGGGTCCTGAAGTCCTATAATTCACCCCTCCACTTT
. TRBJ1-1 . TRBV29-1 CIGRLQGFGTDAFF TGCATCGGAAGGTTACAGGGTTTTGGGACTGACGCTTTCTTT
many TRBJ2-1 . TRBV5-4 CASGPAPHEQFF TGTGCCAGCGGGCCTGCCCCCCATGAGCAGTTCTTC
. TRBJ2-1 TRBD2 TRBV4-2 CASSQSGRAGNNEQFF TGTGCCAGCAGCCAAAGCGGGAGGGCCGGTAACAATGAGCAGTTCTTC
many TRBJ1-1 . TRBV5-5 CASSLAGGGEAFF TGTGCCAGCAGCTTGGCAGGCGGGGGAGAAGCTTTCTTT
few TRBJ1-2 TRBD1 TRBV6-1 CASSDWGQGNYGYTF TGTGCCAGCAGTGACTGGGGACAGGGCAACTATGGCTACACCTTC
. TRBJ2-5 . TRBV29-1 CSVRGGGETQYF TGCAGCGTGAGAGGGGGGGGTGAGACCCAGTACTTC
. TRBJ1-2 . TRBV2 CASSGDSQTYGYTF TGTGCCAGCAGTGGTGACAGCCAAACCTATGGCTACACCTTC